Listed here is a single TCR beta chain. Its target is unknown. A junction boundary mismatches the germline segment, possibly from a read error. Noted treatment: oral pan-JAK inhibitor, 5-10 mg twice daily. Isolation of CD4+ and CD8+ T cells from PBMCs was achieved by sorting. After isolation, RNA underwent reverse transcription to generate cDNA as the sequencing template. Only in-frame clones appear in the TCRdb table, and some are missing; sequencing was by immunoSEQ multiplex PCR. The data contain about 76,000 clones, roughly 30% of them singletons. The CDR3 covers 17 residues. Germline V gene data show CDR1 as SEHNR and CDR2 as FQNEAQ (reference sequence). This specimen comes from a study of CD8+ T cells in alopecia areata. Study details: Treated patients swallowed 5 to 10 mg of oral tofacitinib twice daily.

Study-level points and caveats: Tofacitinib significantly brought down scalp clonality and expanded CD8+ clones among top 100.

The starting material was CD8+ T cells sorted from blood, obtained at week 4, from a patient treated with tofacitinib. The TCR originated in a human donor with alopecia areata. V is TRBV7-9 and J is TRBJ2-5; D possibly corresponds to TRBD1 (6 bases). Here the CDR3 reads CASSIAPGHFKTETQYF. The CDR3, as DNA: TGTGCCAGCAGCATAGCGCCGGGACACTTTAAGACGGAGACCCAGTACTTC.